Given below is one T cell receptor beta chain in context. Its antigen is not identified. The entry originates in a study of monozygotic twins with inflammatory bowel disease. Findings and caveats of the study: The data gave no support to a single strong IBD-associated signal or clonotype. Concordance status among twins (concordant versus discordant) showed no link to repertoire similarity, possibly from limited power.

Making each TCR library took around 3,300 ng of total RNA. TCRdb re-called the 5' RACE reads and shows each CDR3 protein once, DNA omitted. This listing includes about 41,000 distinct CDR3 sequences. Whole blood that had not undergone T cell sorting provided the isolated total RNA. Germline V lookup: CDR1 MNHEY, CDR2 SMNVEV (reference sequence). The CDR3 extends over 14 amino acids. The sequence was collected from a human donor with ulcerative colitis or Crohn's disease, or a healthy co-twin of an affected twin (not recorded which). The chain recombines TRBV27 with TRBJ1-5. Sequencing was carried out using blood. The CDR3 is CASRRWEPNQPQHF.